This passage covers 9 T cell receptor beta chains from one sample sequenced in a study of cytomegalovirus exposure and HLA in healthy donors. Profiling relied on immunoSEQ multiplex PCR, and the TCRdb table lists in-frame clones only, not all of them. The sample has 120,000 to 150,000 clones, around 90% seen once. Source material: PBMCs. Every receptor here comes from a man between 18 and 29 years old in good health and CMV-seropositive.

This chain uses TRBV13 with TRBJ1-1; D not certain. The CDR3 loop spans 11 amino acids. The V gene lost 9 bases and the J gene lost 1 base, with 6 bases spanning the gap. Per germline, CDR1 PRHDT and CDR2 FYEKMQ (reference sequence). The CDR3 nucleotides read TGTGCCAGGGGGAGGAACACTGAAGCTTTCTTT. It specifies CARGRNTEAFF.

The sample holds one count of this clone. This chain links TRBV5-6 with TRBJ1-5; 7 nucleotides agree with TRBD1. The CDR3 is 17 residues long. The germline CDR1 and CDR2 sequences are SGHDT and YYEEEE. The V and J ends lost 0 bases and 0 bases, in that order; junction bases with no gene match: 6. The CDR3 is CASSLGGQSYSNQPQHF. The CDR3 nucleotides are TGTGCCAGCAGCTTGGGGGGACAGTCGTATAGCAATCAGCCCCAGCATTTT.

The chain uses TRBV5-6 and TRBJ1-4, with 7 bases fitting TRBD1. Germline assignment: CDR1 SGHDT and CDR2 YYEEEE. The CDR3 runs 14 residues. V lost 2 bases and J lost 5; bases outside the gene matches: 3. The CDR3 is CASSLQGHNEKLFF. CDR3 nucleotides: TGTGCCAGCAGCTTACAGGGGCACAATGAAAAACTGTTTTTT.

The chain combines TRBV30 with TRBJ2-1, with 9 bases that match TRBD2. With V trimmed by 2 bases and J by 6 bases, 8 bases remained unmatched. Germline loops: CDR1 GTSNPN, CDR2 SVGIG (reference sequence). The CDR3 is 15 residues long. DNA of the CDR3: TGTGCCTGGAGTCGTAGCGGGAGATTCTCCAATGAGCAGTTCTTC. Encoded protein: CAWSRSGRFSNEQFF.

V gene TRBV28 combines with J gene TRBJ2-7; no definite D call. The CDR3 covers 15 residues. V was cut by 7 bases and J by 5 bases, with 21 bases left in between. The germline gives CDR1 MDHEN, CDR2 SYDVKM. The DNA for the CDR3 is TGTGCCAGCACCTTCGGAGTCTCCTCTGTCCACGAGCAGTACTTC. Translated, it gives CASTFGVSSVHEQYF.

This rearrangement joins TRBV4-1 to TRBJ1-6; D is possibly TRBD1 (6 bases). Germline V lookup: CDR1 MGHRA, CDR2 YSYEKL. The CDR3 runs to 15 residues. V was cut by 1 base and J by 9 bases, with 13 bases left in between. CDR3 amino acids: CASSQGGRYGSPLHF. The CDR3 coding sequence is TGCGCCAGCAGCCAAGGGGGGCGATACGGTTCACCCCTCCACTTT.

This rearrangement joins TRBV27 to TRBJ2-1; 9 bases agree with TRBD2. V was pared by 7 bases and J by 5 bases, with 6 bases of the junction left unmatched. The V gene's germline CDR1 is MNHEY and CDR2 SMNVEV (reference sequence). This CDR3 region has 14 residues. The CDR3 loop is CASTATSGNNEQFF. The CDR3 coding sequence is TGTGCCAGCACCGCGACTAGCGGTAACAATGAGCAGTTCTTC.

The table lists this clone with a few counts. The chain has TRBV10-3 and TRBJ2-5, with D possibly being TRBD1 (5 bases). CDR1 is ENHRY, CDR2 SYGVKD, per germline. The CDR3 has 13 amino acids. Between the trimmed V and J ends, which lost 7 bases and 0 bases, there was a span of 9 bases. The CDR3 protein is CAINRSYQETQYF. The CDR3 nucleotides are TGTGCCATCAACAGGTCGTACCAAGAGACCCAGTACTTC.

This sequence joins TRBV2 and TRBJ1-5; 10 nucleotides align to TRBD1. Germline CDR1 SNHLY, CDR2 FYNNEI. The CDR3 totals 15 residues. The V gene end was trimmed by 6 bases and the J gene end by 10 bases; junction bases not matched to a gene: 12. The CDR3 bases are TGTGCCAGCAGCACGACAGGGGGCGGTTCGGGTCCCCAGCATTTT. It translates to CASSTTGGGSGPQHF.